This is a list of T cell receptor beta chains from one sample in a study of CD8 T cells in ankylosing spondylitis. TCRdb redid the calling of the 5' RACE reads with MiXCR, one entry per CDR3 protein. The sample has some 840,000 distinct CDR3 sequences, around 11% seen once. Sequencing was done on a sample of blood, either unsorted or a sorted T cell fraction (not recorded which). Source of these receptors: a male donor with ankylosing spondylitis. The CDR3 runs from the conserved cysteine through the conserved F or W.

>TRBJ2-2|TRBV7-2
CASSPKTGELFF
>TRBJ1-2|TRBV29-1
CSVVWVPLYGYTF
>TRBJ2-5|TRBV27
CASSLLGQPETQYF
>TRBJ1-5|TRBV20-1
CSASRGTGLNQPQHF
>TRBJ2-3|TRBV6-5
CASSYSSGPLSTDTQYF
>TRBJ2-5|TRBV28
CASSFSGSSETQYF
>TRBJ2-5|TRBV2
CASSQRQEIETQYF
>TRBJ2-7|TRBV5-4
CASSPRSTGTYEQYF
>TRBJ2-7|TRBV20-1
CSAAGTGGYEQYF
>TRBJ2-7|TRBV7-2
CASQRGGIGNEQYF
>TRBJ1-5|TRBV6-1
CASSEEAGYSNQPQHF
>TRBJ2-7|TRBV5-5
CASSYWTGLEQYF
>TRBJ1-2|TRBV28
CASGYTGDGYTF
>TRBJ2-7|TRBV20-1
CSAPSQMYEQYF
>TRBJ2-5|TRBV15
CATSRGVSEQETQYF
>TRBJ2-4|TRBV3-1
CASSLGPSQPQNIQYF
>TRBJ2-3|TRBV27
CASSHFPRVGGTDTQYF
>TRBJ2-2|TRBV4-2
CASSQEINTGGGTGELFF
>TRBJ2-1|TRBV6-1
CASSQRYGTPNNEQFF
>TRBJ1-2|TRBV5-1
CASSLGQVTLYPYGYTF
>TRBJ2-7|TRBV29-1
CSVSGGDLAGAYEQYF
>TRBJ1-5|TRBV12-3/TRBV12-4
CASSQADRGNQPQHF
>TRBJ1-2|TRBV7-9
CASSFGLFYGYTF
>TRBJ2-5|TRBV6-1
CASSGFGGTGQETQYF
>TRBJ2-1|TRBV4-3
CASSQGVGRAEQFF
>TRBJ2-1|TRBV9
CASSPAGVAYNEQFF
>TRBJ2-7|TRBV5-1
CASSLRSLSYEQYF
>TRBJ2-7|TRBV7-2
CASSFKGNEQYF
>TRBJ1-2|TRBV20-1
CSAVQGGLTGYTF
>TRBJ2-7|TRBV20-1
CSALDGQGAGEQYF
>TRBJ2-7|TRBV7-2
CATERSGTPREQYF
>TRBJ2-7|TRBV20-1
CSATTETYEQYF
>TRBJ2-3|TRBV11-3
CASSLDVVSTDTQYF
>TRBJ2-7|TRBV3-1
CASTRGQATYEQYF
>TRBJ2-5|TRBV7-8
CASSSMRGSRETQYF
>TRBJ1-1|TRBV20-1
CSARDYFQGTLNTEAFF
>TRBJ1-6|TRBV27
CASRVQGNSPLHF
>TRBJ2-1|TRBV10-3
CAIRGTSGSNEQFF
>TRBJ1-5|TRBV6-2/TRBV6-3
CASTGMEGNQPQHF
>TRBJ1-2|TRBV5-1
CASSLMSSNNYGYTF
>TRBJ2-1|TRBV4-3
CASSLQTSGTYNEQFF
>TRBJ1-2|TRBV7-2
CASRLGPHRDGYTF
>TRBJ1-4|TRBV20-1
CSAIRDPGEKLFF
>TRBJ2-3|TRBV20-1
CSAPRVDTQYF
>TRBJ2-7|TRBV7-2
CASSPGGLAGDYEQYF
>TRBJ2-5|TRBV9
CASSVGGGQAQETQYF
>TRBJ1-4|TRBV7-2
CASSPLGTSSEKLFF
>TRBJ1-1|TRBV6-5
CASFRARAEAFF
>TRBJ1-6|TRBV10-3
CAIGRDSYNSPLHF
>TRBJ1-2|TRBV9
CASSATGSGYTF
>TRBJ2-1|TRBV5-1
CASSQGTGGFDEQFF
>TRBJ2-1|TRBV10-3
CAISSSGRFNEQFF
>TRBJ2-7|TRBV7-9
CASSSRATSILMDF
>TRBJ1-2|TRBV6-1
CASSHVGGEDGYTF
>TRBJ2-1|TRBV11-1
CASSLLGLAGGEHYNEQFF
>TRBJ2-7|TRBV6-1
CATRNTDRYEQYF
>TRBJ2-4|TRBV20-1
CSARNRGRKNIQYF
>TRBJ2-5|TRBV20-1
CSASTSGGRDETQYF